Each of the 21 T cell receptor beta chains below was sequenced from the same sample in a study of blood T cell repertoires in COVID-19. The assay was immunoSEQ multiplex PCR, and TCRdb's table has in-frame clones only and misses some. The sample consists of about 42,000 clones, roughly nine tenths of them appearing once. Sequenced: peripheral blood. These receptors were collected from a human donor in a cohort sampled during active COVID-19.

The CDR3 nucleotides read TGTGCCAGCAGTTACCTCCCCGGGGGGGACACAAAAGAGACCCAGTACTTC. It encodes CASSYLPGGDTKETQYF. The chain carries TRBV6-2 or TRBV6-3 and TRBJ2-5, with 8 nucleotides matching TRBD2. The length of the CDR3 is 17 residues. The V gene end was trimmed by 2 bases and the J gene end by 3 bases; junction bases not matched to a gene: 11. The germline V gene encodes CDR1 MNHEY and CDR2 SVGEGT.

This chain joins TRBV5-1 and TRBJ2-3; D might be TRBD1 (5 bases). The V and J ends lost 2 bases and 2 bases respectively, with 9 bases between them. Germline V gene sequence: CDR1 SGHRS, CDR2 YFSETQ. This CDR3 has 14 residues. The CDR3, as DNA: TGCGCCAGCAGCTTACGACAGTTCACAGATACGCAGTATTTT. Protein sequence: CASSLRQFTDTQYF. The whole variable domain, remainder taken from reference TRBV5-1 and TRBJ2-3, is KAGVTQTPRYLIKTRGQQVTLSCSPISGHRSVSWYQQTPGQGLQFLFEYFSETQRNKGNFPGRFSGRQFSNSRSEMNVSTLELGDSALYLCASSLRQFTDTQYFGPGTRLTVL.

This clone was observed once. The chain has TRBV3-1 (or the pseudogene TRBV3-2) and TRBJ2-7; 7 bases are shared with TRBD2. Germline values: CDR1 LGHDT, CDR2 YNNKEL (reference sequence). The CDR3 runs 15 residues. Trimming cost V 4 bases and J 2 bases; bases outside gene matches: 8. DNA of the CDR3: TGTGCCAGCAGCCCGAACCCGGGGACTACCTACGAGCAGTACTTC. As protein: CASSPNPGTTYEQYF.

The gene calls are TRBV5-1 and TRBJ2-6, with D possibly matching TRBD2 (5 bases). V shed 2 bases and J shed 3 bases, with 12 bases lying between them. From germline, CDR1 is SGHRS and CDR2 YFSETQ. The CDR3 loop spans 16 amino acids. The CDR3 sequence: CASSLEPSGGANVLTF. Here the CDR3 DNA reads TGCGCCAGCAGCTTAGAACCAAGCGGTGGGGCCAACGTCCTGACTTTC.

The V call is TRBV6-2 or TRBV6-3, the J call TRBJ1-4; no reliable D call. The CDR3 contains 14 residues. Trimming shortened V by 4 bases and J by 8 bases, and 14 bases separated the two germline ends. Germline CDR1 MNHEY, CDR2 SVGEGT. CDR3 in amino acids: CASSSSGGGEKLFF. CDR3 nucleotides: TGTGCCAGCAGTTCATCAGGAGGAGGGGAAAAACTGTTTTTT.

V is TRBV9 and J is TRBJ2-3, with TRBD2 matching over 7 bases. Germline V gene lookup returns CDR1 SGDLS and CDR2 YYNGEE. Losses at the gene ends were 2 bases for V and 0 bases for J; bases not matched to a gene: 6. The CDR3 loop spans 16 amino acids. CDR3 sequence reads: CASSVRSGISTDTQYF. Here the CDR3 DNA reads TGTGCCAGCAGCGTGAGAAGCGGGATTAGCACAGATACGCAGTATTTT.

J is TRBJ1-2 and V is TRBV19, with 7 bases lining up with TRBD1. CDR3 size: 12 residues. Germline CDR1 and CDR2: LNHDA and SQIVND (reference sequence). After removal of 7 bases from V and 7 bases from J, the junction contained 6 bases not matched to a gene. CDR3 nucleotides: TGTGCCAGTACGGGAGACAGGGTTGGCTACACCTTC. Its translation: CASTGDRVGYTF.

The chain joins TRBV6-5 to TRBJ2-1; D might be TRBD2 (5 bases). The CDR3 spans 13 residues. Germline V CDR1 and CDR2: MNHEY, SVGAGI. The V end was cut by 8 bases, the J end by 7 bases, with 15 bases between. The CDR3 sequence: CASFRQPGNEQFF. CDR3 sequence (DNA): TGTGCCAGCTTTAGACAACCGGGGAATGAGCAGTTCTTC.

The V gene is TRBV11-2, the J gene TRBJ2-1; unclear D gene. V gave up 3 bases and J gave up 0 bases, with 6 bases separating them. Germline V gene lookup returns CDR1 SGHAT and CDR2 FQNNGV. This CDR3 comprises 14 residues. The CDR3 here is CASSLIHSYNEQFF. Here the CDR3 DNA reads TGTGCCAGCAGCTTGATACACTCCTACAATGAGCAGTTCTTC. The entire variable domain, with the rest obtained from reference TRBV11-2 and TRBJ2-1, is as follows: EAGVAQSPRYKIIEKRQSVAFWCNPISGHATLYWYQQILGQGPKLLIQFQNNGVVDDSQLPKDRFSAERLKGVDSTLKIQPAKLEDSAVYLCASSLIHSYNEQFFGPGTRLTVL.

As DNA, the CDR3 is TGTGCCAGCAGCCCGGGGGGGCCCACCTATGGCTACACCTTC. Its protein is CASSPGGPTYGYTF. The chain uses TRBV11-2 and TRBJ1-2; perhaps TRBD1 as D (6 bases). Germline values: CDR1 SGHAT, CDR2 FQNNGV. The length of the CDR3 is 14 residues. Trimming removed 5 bases from V and 4 bases from J, with 14 bases in between.

The chain has TRBV18 and TRBJ2-7; D call uncertain. The CDR3 sequence is 15 residues long. V was shortened by 2 bases and J by 2 bases, with 13 bases between the two germline ends. In germline, CDR1 is KGHSH, CDR2 LQKENI. The CDR3, as DNA: TGTGCCAGCTCACCAGTGTATGAACAGACCTACGAGCAGTACTTC. This encodes CASSPVYEQTYEQYF.

The chain recombines TRBV20-1 with TRBJ1-1; D remains unclear. The V end was cut by 3 bases, the J end by 1 base, with 15 bases between. The CDR3 spans 15 residues. The germline V gene encodes CDR1 DFQATT and CDR2 SNEGSKA (reference sequence). CDR3 protein: CSASSAERPNTEAFF. The CDR3 DNA reads TGCAGTGCTAGTTCGGCAGAGCGACCGAACACTGAAGCTTTCTTT.

The chain is built from TRBV2 and TRBJ1-5, with D maybe TRBD1 (5 bases). This CDR3 has 14 amino acids. The germline V gene has CDR1 SNHLY and CDR2 FYNNEI. Trimming took off 8 bases at V and 1 base at J, with 12 bases between the two ends. CDR3 nucleotides: TGTGCCAGCCGGTCAGGGTTGAGCAATCAGCCCCAGCATTTT. It yields the protein CASRSGLSNQPQHF.

This chain connects TRBV5-1 to TRBJ2-7, with TRBD1 matching 12 bases. This CDR3 has 15 residues. The junction had 9 bases not matched to a gene; V was cut back by 6 bases and J by 5 bases. CDR1 is SGHRS and CDR2 is YFSETQ in the germline V gene. CDR3 sequence reads: CASNPRGTGGNEQYF. CDR3 DNA sequence: TGCGCCAGCAATCCCCGGGGGACAGGGGGCAACGAGCAGTACTTC.

With regard to this clone: Its ends do not fully match the called genes, so a read error is possible. V is TRBV7-7 and J is TRBJ1-2; 7 nucleotides match TRBD1. The germline gives CDR1 SSHAT, CDR2 FNYEAQ (reference sequence). The CDR3 is 14 amino acids. Written as DNA, the CDR3 is TGTGCTAGCAGCTTAGGGGGCTGGTACTATGGCTACACCTTC. The encoded protein is CASSLGGWYYGYTF.

This chain connects TRBV30 to TRBJ1-1, with D unclear. The CDR3 is 12 residues long. The germline gives CDR1 GTSNPN, CDR2 SVGIG (reference sequence). V gave up 3 bases and J gave up 4 bases, with 9 bases separating them. Here the CDR3 reads CAWRRVSTEAFF. The CDR3 DNA follows: TGTGCCTGGAGGAGAGTGTCCACTGAAGCTTTCTTT.

This clone has only one observation. This chain joins TRBV29-1 and TRBJ1-2; D might be TRBD1 (5 bases). In germline, CDR1 is SQVTM, CDR2 ANQGSEA. This CDR3 contains 12 residues. V lost 1 base and J 9 bases, leaving 12 bases between the germline ends. In nucleotides, the CDR3 is TGCAGCGTTGAAGTCGCAGGGTACCGCTACACCTTC. Encoded protein: CSVEVAGYRYTF.

The V call is TRBV6-5, the J call TRBJ1-1; possible D gene TRBD1, 5 bases. This CDR3 is 12 amino acids long. The germline CDR1 and CDR2 sequences are MNHEY and SVGAGI. Trimming pared 6 bases from V and 1 base from J, leaving 6 bases between. The CDR3 nucleotides read TGTGCCAGCAGCACAGGGAACACTGAAGCTTTCTTT. The encoded protein is CASSTGNTEAFF.

V usage is TRBV15 and J usage is TRBJ2-3; TRBD2 matches 10 bases. After removal of 0 bases from V and 3 bases from J, the junction contained 0 bases not matched to a gene. From germline, CDR1 is LNHNV and CDR2 YYDKDF (reference sequence). This CDR3 is 15 amino acids long. CDR3 DNA sequence: TGTGCCACCAGCAGAGAACTAGCGGGGACAGATACGCAGTATTTT. It translates to CATSRELAGTDTQYF. The entire variable domain, with the rest obtained from reference TRBV15 and TRBJ2-3, is as follows: DAMVIQNPRYQVTQFGKPVTLSCSQTLNHNVMYWYQQKSSQAPKLLFHYYDKDFNNEADTPDNFQSRRPNTSFCFLDIRSPGLGDTAMYLCATSRELAGTDTQYFGPGTRLTVL.

The chain couples TRBV3-1 (or the pseudogene TRBV3-2) to TRBJ2-5; TRBD2 matches 8 bases. CDR3 size: 15 residues. In germline, CDR1 is LGHDT, CDR2 YNNKEL (reference sequence). The V and J ends lost 5 bases and 5 bases, in that order; junction bases with no gene match: 10. Written as DNA, the CDR3 is TGTGCCAGCAGCTTACCCGGGGGGGGAGAGGAGACCCAGTACTTC. The encoded protein is CASSLPGGGEETQYF.

This chain uses TRBV5-1 with TRBJ2-1; the match to TRBD2 covers 9 bases. Looked up from germline, CDR1 is SGHRS and CDR2 is YFSETQ. V shed 4 bases, J shed 2 bases, and the junction held 7 bases outside the gene matches. The CDR3 spans 16 residues. The CDR3 sequence: CASSIAGGPTYNEQFF. In nucleotides, the CDR3 is TGCGCCAGCAGCATCGCGGGAGGGCCCACCTACAATGAGCAGTTCTTC.